The rows below give T cell receptor beta chains drawn from one sample of a study of identical twins. One entry per CDR3 protein results from TCRdb running MiXCR on the 5' RACE reads. The sample consists of fewer than 350,000 distinct CDR3 sequences, approximately 8% of them appearing once. Separately, the same data were catalogued under a study of yellow fever vaccine responses in identical twins.

The sequenced sample was memory (CD45RO+) T cells sorted from blood. Receptors originate from a woman in her late teens or twenties in good health. Both conserved end residues are trimmed from each CDR3. Clone size is stated in some rows and not others, as once, few, many or a class when expanded.

>-|TRBJ2-1|TRBV11-3
ASSPGQAGRNEQF
>few|TRBJ1-1|TRBV19
ASTPGRMNTEAF
>many|TRBJ2-2|TRBV2
ASSVVQGAGGELF
>many|TRBJ2-3|TRBV7-2
ASSSPLVDTQY
>-|TRBJ2-1|TRBV7-9
ASSLEGLAGVSEQF
>few|TRBJ2-1|TRBV5-1
ASSLQGQGAPNEQF
>few|TRBJ1-5|TRBV14
ASSQRSNQPQH
>many|TRBJ1-1|TRBV28
ASSLRTGINTEAF
>many|TRBJ2-7|TRBV12-3/TRBV12-4
ASSLARRGLAGDGEQY
>many|TRBJ1-1|TRBV24-1
ATRETGTNTEAF
>few|TRBJ2-1|TRBV12-3/TRBV12-4
ASSATGVETNNEQF
>many|TRBJ2-2|TRBV11-2
ASSWAGSPGELF
>few|TRBJ2-1|TRBV18
ASAPPGLAQDEQF
>few|TRBJ2-3|TRBV5-1
ASSLARASGSMTDTQY
>many|TRBJ1-3|TRBV3-1
ASSQVQAVSGNTIY
>-|TRBJ2-5|TRBV18
ASSPGAGRETQY
>few|TRBJ2-1|TRBV5-6
ASSPGGREPYNEQF
>many|TRBJ2-1|TRBV15
ATSRDGEGRGQF
>many|TRBJ2-2|TRBV5-1
ASRSSGTANTGELF
>-|TRBJ1-4|TRBV5-1
ASSLTGGEKLF
>-|TRBJ2-5|TRBV18
ACSPLSETQY
>few|TRBJ1-6|TRBV10-1
ASDYRGFSPLH
>many|TRBJ2-3|TRBV20-1
SARPPGSTDTQY
>-|TRBJ2-4|TRBV28
ASSLNGRSLAKNIQY
>-|TRBJ1-2|TRBV20-1
SPRAGQLNFGYGYT
>-|TRBJ2-5|TRBV6-2/TRBV6-3
ASKTRGAGGRETQY
>-|TRBJ1-2|TRBV6-2/TRBV6-3
ASSQQGYYGYT
>-|TRBJ2-6|TRBV6-2/TRBV6-3
ASSTKPRPGQGLRSGANVLT
>-|TRBJ1-1|TRBV12-3/TRBV12-4
ASSLKPNTEAF
>many|TRBJ1-4|TRBV10-3
AISEGTGDVEKLF
>-|TRBJ2-2|TRBV6-1
ASREGADTGELF
>-|TRBJ2-3|TRBV19
ASSRTGENTDTQY
>few|TRBJ1-5|TRBV3-1
ASSQEGGRQPQH
>-|TRBJ2-7|TRBV5-1
ASSWMTGGLTYEQY
>-|TRBJ2-5|TRBV4-2
ASSQGGLADGRETQY
>few|TRBJ2-7|TRBV9
ARPEQY
>few|TRBJ2-5|TRBV20-1
SARGGQLGRETQY
>many|TRBJ2-6|TRBV6-2/TRBV6-3
ASSYGRTGANVLT
>-|TRBJ2-2|TRBV5-1
ASSLVLDTGELF
>few|TRBJ2-5|TRBV5-6
ASSFYGTLAVTQETQY
>many|TRBJ1-2|TRBV29-1
SVGQGGTYGYT
>few|TRBJ2-2|TRBV11-3
ASSLVPGGGGAGELF
>-|TRBJ2-5|TRBV20-1
SARVGGGRETQY
>-|TRBJ1-1|TRBV3-1
ASSQVSGGEAF
>-|TRBJ2-5|TRBV20-1
SASPLAAELQETQY
>few|TRBJ2-1|TRBV25-1
ASSVRALAGRNYNEQF
>many|TRBJ2-2|TRBV29-1
SVESAGYTGELF
>-|TRBJ1-2|TRBV6-1
ASSVDRRTGYT
>-|TRBJ2-2|TRBV3-1
ATTQGGANTGELF
>few|TRBJ2-7|TRBV12-3/TRBV12-4
ASSYGQSYEQY
>many|TRBJ2-3|TRBV7-9
ASSLENGDTQY
>many|TRBJ2-3|TRBV12-3/TRBV12-4
ASSLAVGSFADTQY
>few|TRBJ1-6|TRBV27
ASSPFGGGNSPLH
>few|TRBJ2-3|TRBV6-2/TRBV6-3
ASSSSGRAGGDTQY
>-|TRBJ2-3|TRBV20-1
SARVYRADTQY